One and the same sample provided the 25 T cell receptor beta chains below, sequenced in a study of CD4 T cells in relation to SARS-CoV-2 and coronaviruses. CD4+ T cells from unexposed donors were obtained before the COVID-19 pandemic (2011-2018). CD4+ T cells were isolated from the cells after 10 days of culture. These receptors' antigens are unknown. Clones were sequenced by immunoSEQ multiplex PCR, and TCRdb holds only the in-frame ones, with some missing. Seen here are some 16,000 clones, around 82% observed once, and the top ten hold around 8.9%. Sequencing was done on a sample of CD4+ T cells from PBMCs, cultured in vitro. The receptors stem from a human donor in good health.

This clone was counted only a few times. V is TRBV2 and J is TRBJ1-1; D is unresolved. This CDR3 spans 13 amino acids. V lost 4 bases and J lost 2, with 8 bases in between. Per the germline V gene, CDR1 is SNHLY and CDR2 is FYNNEI. The CDR3 DNA reads TGTGCCAGCAGTGTGCTTGAAAACACTGAAGCTTTCTTT. Amino acid sequence: CASSVLENTEAFF. The full variable domain, rest sourced from reference TRBV2 and TRBJ1-1, is EPEVTQTPSHQVTQMGQEVILRCVPISNHLYFYWYRQILGQKVEFLVSFYNNEISEKSEIFDDQFSVERPDGSNFTLKIRSTKLEDSAMYFCASSVLENTEAFFGQGTRLTVV.

The chain employs TRBV3-1 (or the pseudogene TRBV3-2) and TRBJ2-1, with TRBD2 matching 8 bases. Per the germline V gene, CDR1 is LGHDT and CDR2 is YNNKEL (reference sequence). The CDR3 loop spans 14 amino acids. After removal of 4 bases from V and 7 bases from J, the junction contained 6 bases not matched to a gene. The CDR3 DNA follows: TGTGCCAGCAGCCCAGGCGGGAGGAAGAATGAGCAGTTCTTC. Translating it yields CASSPGGRKNEQFF.

The gene calls are TRBV19 and TRBJ2-5; tentatively, D is TRBD2 (6 bases). Germline V gene lookup returns CDR1 LNHDA and CDR2 SQIVND (reference sequence). The ends were cut back, 5 bases at V and 5 bases at J, with 15 bases in the middle. The CDR3 length is 14 residues. The CDR3 loop reads CASSSSGTSETQYF. CDR3 DNA: TGTGCCAGTAGTTCCTCCGGGACTTCGGAGACCCAGTACTTC.

The chain couples TRBV7-2 to TRBJ2-3; 11 nucleotides align to TRBD2. The CDR3 runs 18 residues. The germline V gene encodes CDR1 SGHTA and CDR2 FQGNSA. V lost 3 bases and J lost 1; bases outside the gene matches: 9. The CDR3 nucleotides read TGTGCCAGCAGCTTCAGAACCTCACTAGCGGGAGGCACAGATACGCAGTATTTT. Encoded protein: CASSFRTSLAGGTDTQYF.

The chain couples TRBV5-5 to TRBJ1-1; D gene uncertain. Trimming pared 1 base from V and 1 base from J, leaving 8 bases between. Germline values: CDR1 SGHKS, CDR2 YYEKEE (reference sequence). The CDR3 totals 14 residues. CDR3 DNA: TGTGCCAGCAGCTTGTGGCGGAAGAACACTGAAGCTTTCTTT. Amino acids: CASSLWRKNTEAFF.

This clone has more than one count but fewer than ten. This rearrangement joins TRBV10-3 to TRBJ1-1; D uncertain. The germline V and J ends were trimmed by 0 bases and 7 bases, with 12 bases remaining between them. This CDR3 has 14 amino acids. The germline V gene has CDR1 ENHRY and CDR2 SYGVKD. The CDR3 sequence is CAISESRARSEAFF. The CDR3 bases are TGTGCCATCAGTGAGTCACGAGCCAGAAGTGAAGCTTTCTTT.

The chain carries TRBV3-1 (or the pseudogene TRBV3-2) and TRBJ2-7; 9 bases are shared with TRBD2. The V segment lost 3 bases and the J segment 6 bases; nucleotides outside the gene matches: 9. The CDR3 runs 15 residues. Germline CDR1 is LGHDT and CDR2 is YNNKEL (reference sequence). The chain's CDR3 is CASSQGTSSTSEQYF. DNA for the CDR3: TGTGCCAGCAGCCAGGGGACTAGCTCTACCTCCGAGCAGTACTTC.

V and J are TRBV9 and TRBJ2-1, with 9 bases fitting TRBD2. The CDR3 consists of 16 residues. After removal of 4 bases from V and 7 bases from J, the junction contained 12 bases not matched to a gene. Germline V gene data show CDR1 as SGDLS and CDR2 as YYNGEE. The DNA for the CDR3 is TGTGCCAGCAGCCCGCGGGAGGGGGTGATTGGGAATGAGCAGTTCTTC. Translated, it gives CASSPREGVIGNEQFF.

The rearrangement joins TRBV4-2 to TRBJ2-7; D is possibly TRBD1 (6 bases). The CDR3 has 16 residues. The V gene's germline CDR1 is LGHNA and CDR2 YNFKEQ. The germline V and J ends were trimmed by 0 bases and 2 bases, with 14 bases remaining between them. The CDR3 nucleotides read TGTGCCAGCAGCCAAGATTTCGGGACAACCCCCTACGAGCAGTACTTC. It specifies CASSQDFGTTPYEQYF.

The count of this clone is one. The chain links TRBV10-1 to TRBJ2-7; 10 bases match TRBD2. The CDR3 runs 15 residues. Germline lookup yields CDR1 WNHNN and CDR2 SYGVQD (reference sequence). Losses at the gene ends were 2 bases for V and 1 base for J; bases not matched to a gene: 2. Here the CDR3 reads CASSEGLAASYEQYF. CDR3 coding DNA: TGCGCCAGCAGTGAGGGACTAGCGGCATCCTACGAGCAGTACTTC.

The rearrangement links TRBV5-1 to TRBJ1-1; a weak D match, TRBD1 (6 bases). CDR1 is SGHRS, CDR2 YFSETQ, per germline. The germline V and J ends were trimmed by 4 bases and 6 bases, with 22 bases remaining between them. The length of the CDR3 is 16 residues. CDR3 in amino acids: CASSPGEGGPWSEAFF. The CDR3 coding sequence is TGCGCCAGCAGCCCGGGGGAGGGGGGCCCCTGGTCTGAAGCTTTCTTT.

V usage is TRBV25-1 and J usage is TRBJ1-2; no clear D gene. Per the germline V gene, CDR1 is MGHDK and CDR2 is SYGVNS. Trimming took 9 bases from V and 4 from J, leaving 21 bases between them. CDR3 length equals 15 residues. CDR3 amino acids: CASRESGHIAYGYTF. The CDR3 nucleotides read TGTGCCAGTAGGGAATCCGGGCACATCGCCTATGGCTACACCTTC.

The chain couples TRBV19 to TRBJ2-5, with 15 nucleotides matching TRBD2. V dropped 9 bases and J dropped 5; count of bases not matched to a gene: 10. The CDR3 is 16 residues long. The germline gives CDR1 LNHDA, CDR2 SQIVND (reference sequence). CDR3 region: CASARGLAGGRETQYF. For the CDR3, the DNA is TGTGCCAGCGCAAGGGGACTAGCGGGAGGTCGCGAGACCCAGTACTTC.

The chain recombines TRBV7-8 with TRBJ1-1, with D possibly matching TRBD1 (6 bases). The CDR3 has 14 amino acids. Trimming removed 0 bases at V and 5 bases at J, with 10 bases between. Per germline, CDR1 SGHVS and CDR2 FQNEAQ. CDR3 residues: CASSLAYRDTEAFF. The DNA for the CDR3 is TGTGCCAGCAGCTTAGCTTACAGGGATACTGAAGCTTTCTTT.

This chain joins TRBV6-5 and TRBJ2-7; no clear D gene. Trimming shortened V by 4 bases and J by 5 bases, and 3 bases separated the two germline ends. Germline V lookup: CDR1 MNHEY, CDR2 SVGAGI. The CDR3 spans 10 residues. The CDR3 region is CASSFHEQYF. DNA for the CDR3: TGTGCCAGCAGTTTCCACGAGCAGTACTTC.

The chain uses TRBV10-3 and TRBJ1-2, with 8 bases identical to TRBD1. The CDR3 totals 12 residues. With 4 bases clipped from V and 8 bases from J, the junction kept 3 bases outside the gene matches. In germline, CDR1 is ENHRY, CDR2 SYGVKD. The CDR3 DNA follows: TGTGCCATCAGTGCAGGGGGCGGCGGCTACACCTTC. This encodes CAISAGGGGYTF.

The CDR3 sequence is CASSLVMRSPGELFF. CDR3 nucleotide sequence: TGCGCCAGCAGCTTGGTTATGCGGAGTCCCGGGGAGCTGTTTTTT. The chain couples TRBV5-1 to TRBJ2-2; D not resolved. Per germline, CDR1 SGHRS and CDR2 YFSETQ. V was pared by 0 bases and J by 6 bases, with 12 bases between. CDR3 length: 15 residues. The full variable domain, in which reference TRBV5-1 and TRBJ2-2 provide the parts outside the CDR3, is KAGVTQTPRYLIKTRGQQVTLSCSPISGHRSVSWYQQTPGQGLQFLFEYFSETQRNKGNFPGRFSGRQFSNSRSEMNVSTLELGDSALYLCASSLVMRSPGELFFGEGSRLTVL.

This clone was detected once. The chain joins TRBV18 to TRBJ2-3; no clear D gene. The V gene's germline CDR1 is KGHSH and CDR2 LQKENI. The CDR3 contains 14 residues. V gave up 6 bases and J gave up 2 bases, with 12 bases separating them. The CDR3: CASSQQRSTDTQYF. In DNA, the CDR3 is TGTGCCAGCTCGCAACAGAGGTCCACAGATACGCAGTATTTT.

This clone is a singleton in its sample. The rearrangement uses TRBV18 and TRBJ2-3; D is unclear. Germline-derived CDR1 and CDR2 are KGHSH and LQKENI. Trimming took off 3 bases at V and 4 bases at J, with 8 bases between the two ends. The length of the CDR3 is 13 residues. In DNA form, the CDR3 reads TGTGCCAGCTCACCCGCTGGATCAGATACGCAGTATTTT. This translates into CASSPAGSDTQYF.

This clone has a handful of counts. V usage is TRBV24-1 and J usage is TRBJ1-6; 10 positions match TRBD1. The germline CDR1 and CDR2 sequences are KGHDR and SFDVKD. There are 15 residues in the CDR3. V trimming: 7 bases; J trimming: 5 bases; junction bases outside the gene matches: 4. The CDR3 reads CATRGTGADNSPLHF. In DNA, the CDR3 is TGTGCCACCAGGGGGACAGGGGCTGATAATTCACCCCTCCACTTT.

The chain employs TRBV7-2 and TRBJ2-7; D call uncertain. The ends were cut back, 0 bases at V and 1 base at J, with 4 bases in the middle. This CDR3 comprises 13 residues. CDR1 SGHTA and CDR2 FQGNSA come from the germline V gene. The CDR3 DNA reads as TGTGCCAGCAGCTTAGCACGGTCCTACGAGCAGTACTTC. Its protein product is CASSLARSYEQYF.

The chain is built from TRBV12-3 or TRBV12-4 and TRBJ2-7; D perhaps matches TRBD1 (5 bases). V was cut by 6 bases and J by 5 bases, with 11 bases left in between. The CDR3 consists of 12 residues. In nucleotides, the CDR3 is TGTGCCAGCAGCCTAGGGGTGGACGAGCAGTACTTC. It yields the protein CASSLGVDEQYF.

The J gene is TRBJ2-1, the V gene TRBV2, with a possible D match to TRBD1 (6 bases). The CDR3 has 15 amino acids. Germline CDR1 reads SNHLY; CDR2 reads FYNNEI. V was pared by 2 bases and J by 3 bases, with 11 bases between. The CDR3, as DNA: TGTGCCAGCAGTGAACAGGGGTCTCACTACAATGAGCAGTTCTTC. Translated, it gives CASSEQGSHYNEQFF.

This clone showed up just a few times. V usage is TRBV27 and J usage is TRBJ1-1; D might be TRBD1 (5 bases). CDR1 is MNHEY and CDR2 is SMNVEV in the germline V gene (reference sequence). Trimming shortened V by 4 bases and J by 3 bases, and 9 bases separated the two germline ends. CDR3 length: 13 amino acids. The CDR3 protein is CASSSWGYTEAFF. CDR3 nucleotides: TGTGCCAGCAGTTCTTGGGGCTACACTGAAGCTTTCTTT.

This clone was found once. The chain employs TRBV19 and TRBJ2-3; D gene ambiguous. The germline V gene has CDR1 LNHDA and CDR2 SQIVND (reference sequence). V lost 6 bases and J 0 bases, leaving 4 bases between the germline ends. This CDR3 spans 12 amino acids. The CDR3 bases are TGTGCCAGTAGCTTGAGCACAGATACGCAGTATTTT. It yields the protein CASSLSTDTQYF.